The 20 T cell receptor beta chains below were found in one sample sequenced in a study of blood T cell repertoires in COVID-19. The method was immunoSEQ multiplex PCR; TCRdb's version includes in-frame clones alone and lacks a portion of them. The sample yields under 200,000 clones, 80% seen once. The sample was peripheral blood. The receptors were sampled from a man aged 65 to 79 with active or convalescent COVID-19.

The chain carries TRBV5-1 and TRBJ1-4, with TRBD1 as a possible D gene (6 bases). CDR3 length: 14 residues. Germline V CDR1 and CDR2: SGHRS, YFSETQ. Between the trimmed V and J ends, which lost 8 bases and 5 bases, there was a span of 16 bases. The CDR3 nucleotides read TGCGCCAGTTCTACCCGGGACACCAATGAAAAACTGTTTTTT. It yields the protein CASSTRDTNEKLFF. Together with reference TRBV5-1 and TRBJ1-4, the CDR3 gives the full variable domain: KAGVTQTPRYLIKTRGQQVTLSCSPISGHRSVSWYQQTPGQGLQFLFEYFSETQRNKGNFPGRFSGRQFSNSRSEMNVSTLELGDSALYLCASSTRDTNEKLFFGSGTQLSVL.

This clone occurred a few times. The J gene is TRBJ2-5, the V gene TRBV5-1; the match to TRBD1 covers 7 bases. V was clipped by 4 bases and J by 5 bases; unmatched bases: 8. CDR3 length: 14 residues. Germline V gives CDR1 SGHRS, CDR2 YFSETQ. CDR3 in amino acids: CASSPGTVGETQYF. As DNA, the CDR3 is TGCGCCAGCAGCCCCGGGACAGTCGGGGAGACCCAGTACTTC.

The chain employs TRBV12-3 or TRBV12-4 and TRBJ1-2, with D perhaps TRBD1 (5 bases). The CDR3 has 12 amino acids. The V end was cut by 5 bases, the J end by 7 bases, with 11 bases between. CDR3 nucleotides: TGTGCCAGCAGTCCCTTGGGGGGTGGCTACACCTTC. It specifies CASSPLGGGYTF.

This chain joins TRBV5-1 and TRBJ2-7, with 9 bases identical to TRBD1. Germline CDR1 is SGHRS and CDR2 is YFSETQ. This CDR3 has 17 residues. After removal of 0 bases from V and 2 bases from J, the junction contained 9 bases not matched to a gene. In nucleotides, the CDR3 is TGCGCCAGCAGCTTGGCTGGGGGACAGGGTTCCACCTACGAGCAGTACTTC. Residues: CASSLAGGQGSTYEQYF. The variable domain in full, completed from reference TRBV5-1 and TRBJ2-7, reads KAGVTQTPRYLIKTRGQQVTLSCSPISGHRSVSWYQQTPGQGLQFLFEYFSETQRNKGNFPGRFSGRQFSNSRSEMNVSTLELGDSALYLCASSLAGGQGSTYEQYFGPGTRLTVT.

This rearrangement joins TRBV7-8 to TRBJ2-7, with 7 positions matching TRBD2. This CDR3 spans 17 amino acids. Unmatched junction bases numbered 10, after V lost 0 bases and J lost 2 bases. From germline, CDR1 is SGHVS and CDR2 FQNEAQ. The CDR3 region is CASSLALGQGGTYEQYF. CDR3 nucleotide sequence: TGTGCCAGCAGCTTAGCCCTAGGGCAGGGAGGGACCTACGAGCAGTACTTC.

This chain joins TRBV2 and TRBJ2-7; 13 nucleotides agree with TRBD2. The CDR3 has 14 amino acids. Unmatched junction bases numbered 5, after V lost 6 bases and J lost 6 bases. Germline assignment: CDR1 SNHLY and CDR2 FYNNEI. Here the CDR3 reads CASRRGLAGPEQYF. DNA of the CDR3: TGTGCCAGCAGGAGGGGACTAGCGGGACCCGAGCAGTACTTC.

The rearrangement links TRBV7-6 to TRBJ2-4, with TRBD1 identical over 9 bases. With V trimmed by 4 bases and J by 2 bases, 12 bases remained unmatched. This CDR3 has 18 amino acids. Germline CDR1 SGHVS, CDR2 FNYEAQ. CDR3 sequence (DNA): TGTGCCAGCAGCTCTACCCTAACAGGGGGCGCGACCAAAAACATTCAGTACTTC. It translates to CASSSTLTGGATKNIQYF.

The chain links TRBV7-9 to TRBJ1-1; no clear D gene. The V gene's germline CDR1 is SEHNR and CDR2 FQNEAQ (reference sequence). Trimming removed 5 bases from V and 6 bases from J, with 7 bases in between. This CDR3 is 11 amino acids long. CDR3 sequence: CASSREAEAFF. In DNA, the CDR3 is TGTGCCAGCAGCCGAGAGGCTGAAGCTTTCTTT.

This chain joins TRBV5-1 and TRBJ1-1; 7 bases line up with TRBD1. The CDR3 loop spans 13 amino acids. With 4 bases clipped from V and 6 bases from J, the junction kept 6 bases outside the gene matches. Germline V gene lookup returns CDR1 SGHRS and CDR2 YFSETQ. CDR3 region: CASSLDRVAEAFF. The CDR3 coding sequence is TGCGCCAGCAGCCTAGACAGGGTGGCTGAAGCTTTCTTT.

The chain joins TRBV5-1 to TRBJ2-3; 7 nucleotides line up with TRBD1. The CDR3 contains 14 residues. The germline V gene has CDR1 SGHRS and CDR2 YFSETQ. Trimming at V came to 4 bases and at J to 2 bases, leaving 4 bases not matched to a gene. CDR3: CASSPDRATDTQYF. Here the CDR3 DNA reads TGCGCCAGCAGCCCTGACAGGGCCACAGATACGCAGTATTTT.

This chain connects TRBV7-6 to TRBJ1-1; TRBD1 agrees at 7 bases. With V trimmed by 0 bases and J by 6 bases, 4 bases remained unmatched. Looked up from germline, CDR1 is SGHVS and CDR2 is FNYEAQ. This CDR3 spans 14 amino acids. The CDR3 DNA sequence: TGTGCCAGCAGCTTAGCAGCCCAGGGGGCTGAAGCTTTCTTT. This sequence encodes CASSLAAQGAEAFF.

V and J are TRBV5-5 and TRBJ2-3; 9 bases are a match to TRBD2. Germline CDR1 and CDR2: SGHKS and YYEKEE (reference sequence). V was clipped by 1 base and J by 2 bases; unmatched bases: 5. The CDR3 is 16 amino acids. The CDR3 loop is CASSLLSGGTTDTQYF. CDR3 DNA sequence: TGTGCCAGCAGCTTGCTTAGCGGGGGAACCACAGATACGCAGTATTTT.

This clone was picked up one time. The gene calls are TRBV5-1 and TRBJ1-4; D is perhaps TRBD1 (5 bases). Per the germline V gene, CDR1 is SGHRS and CDR2 is YFSETQ. V was clipped by 4 bases and J by 7 bases, with 20 bases between them. The CDR3 is made up of 16 amino acids. CDR3 sequence: CASSPDLGGGSEKLFF. CDR3 nucleotide sequence: TGCGCCAGCAGCCCGGATTTGGGGGGAGGTAGTGAAAAACTGTTTTTT.

The V call is TRBV11-2, the J call TRBJ1-1, with D hard to call. Germline CDR1 and CDR2: SGHAT and FQNNGV. This CDR3 is 11 amino acids long. The germline V and J ends were trimmed by 2 bases and 7 bases, with 5 bases remaining between them. CDR3 in amino acids: CASSLSGEAFF. The CDR3 DNA reads as TGTGCCAGCAGCTTATCAGGTGAAGCTTTCTTT.

The chain has TRBV9 and TRBJ1-5; D may be TRBD1 (5 bases). V lost 2 bases and J lost 1, with 10 bases in between. Per the germline V gene, CDR1 is SGDLS and CDR2 is YYNGEE. The CDR3 runs 15 residues. The CDR3 nucleotides read TGTGCCAGCAGCGTGGGGGGGTCCAGCAATCAGCCCCAGCATTTT. Encoded protein: CASSVGGSSNQPQHF.

The J gene is TRBJ2-1, the V gene TRBV6-6; maybe TRBD2 (6 bases). With 5 bases removed from V and 4 bases from J, the gap between germline ends came to 15 bases. CDR3 length: 15 residues. Germline V lookup: CDR1 MNHNY, CDR2 SVGAGI (reference sequence). CDR3 sequence (DNA): TGTGCCAGCAGTCGATCCGGGACTTCTTACAATGAGCAGTTCTTC. Amino acids: CASSRSGTSYNEQFF.

The CDR3 coding sequence is TGTGCCAGCGGCTCAGGCAACTGGGGAAACACCATATATTTT. Its protein is CASGSGNWGNTIYF. This chain joins TRBV9 and TRBJ1-3; unclear D gene. From germline, CDR1 is SGDLS and CDR2 YYNGEE. The length of the CDR3 is 14 residues. V lost 7 bases, J lost 4 bases, and 15 bases lay in between.

This clone was detected once. V usage is TRBV2 and J usage is TRBJ1-2; D possibly corresponds to TRBD1 (5 bases). The CDR3 is made up of 14 amino acids. Trimming stripped 3 bases from V and 3 bases from J, with 11 bases between. In germline, CDR1 is SNHLY, CDR2 FYNNEI. CDR3 sequence reads: CASSEIQGYYGYTF. In DNA, the CDR3 is TGTGCCAGCAGTGAGATTCAGGGTTACTATGGCTACACCTTC.

The genes are TRBV27 and TRBJ2-7; possible D gene TRBD1, 6 bases. In germline, CDR1 is MNHEY, CDR2 SMNVEV (reference sequence). V was shortened by 8 bases and J by 1 base, with 12 bases between the two germline ends. This CDR3 is built from 13 residues. The CDR3 region has the DNA TGTGCCAGCGTTGGGGGCGGGTCCTACGAGCAGTACTTC. Translation gives CASVGGGSYEQYF.

This clone showed up just a few times. The chain couples TRBV28 to TRBJ2-1; D unclear. The CDR3 consists of 15 residues. Per germline, CDR1 MDHEN and CDR2 SYDVKM. Trimming shortened V by 4 bases and J by 1 base, and 11 bases separated the two germline ends. The CDR3 region has the DNA TGTGCCAGCAGTTCAAATTTTCCATCCTACAATGAGCAGTTCTTC. Amino acid sequence: CASSSNFPSYNEQFF.